This T cell receptor (beta chain) derives from a study of blood T cell repertoires in COVID-19 (dated by TCRdb to the early 2020s). In terms of the full investigation: Samples from collaborators originated in the United States, Italy and Spain and spanned both the acute and convalescent phases of COVID-19. The samples were drawn from the first 160 participants of the ongoing ImmuneRACE study and from over 950 subjects provided by 6 global collaborators. The prospective study material was composed of cDNA or gDNA derived from T cells, B-cell-depleted T cells, or PBMCs. The sample metadata nearly always contained a de-identified subject ID, COVID-19 status, age in years and sex. Subjects who had been exposed to COVID-19, were actively infected with it, or had recovered from it provided the deeply sampled blood TCRbeta repertoires that made up the dataset. Where available, HLA class I and class II types were obtained from metadata supplied by the sample provider rather than from assay-based typing. The repertoires were made available in a free public database intended to serve as a resource for research on the immune response to SARS-CoV-2. The paper as a whole reports these results and caveats: The quantity of clinical and demographic metadata differed by source and by participant and was supplied without curation.

TCRbeta CDR3 regions were amplified from genomic DNA by means of the immunoSEQ Assay, a bias-controlled multiplex PCR. Processing in the source paper ran as follows. Within the assay, amplification of reference gene primers was used to estimate how many nucleated cells each sample contained. To quantify the absolute abundance of each unique TCRbeta CDR3 rearrangement, sequence reads were collapsed and filtered. Productive Simpson clonality was computed per sample as the square root of Simpson's diversity index over productive rearrangements. As stored in TCRdb, this immuneACCESS dataset retains in-frame rearrangements with V and J assigned. A fraction of the clones does not appear; measured against another copy, unresolved V genes explain less than half of the discrepancy, and the remainder lacks a known reason. V and J calls and clone size follow that table, whereas D and trimming were derived from the DNA. This sample holds around 180,000 clones; 60% to 85% were observed only once. The ten largest clones represent roughly 17% of the sample.

Each collaborating institution followed its own protocols to collect whole blood in K2EDTA tubes. For TCRbeta analysis, collaborator samples were shipped as frozen whole blood, as isolated PBMCs, or as DNA extracted from either sample type. Comments on this clone: The antigen it recognizes is unknown. No clone much larger than this one lies a single base away; base qualities are absent.

The origin of this receptor is a man in his 60s with active or convalescent COVID-19. The specimen was peripheral blood.

The DNA sequence follows: TGTGCCAGCAGCACCCTTAGCGGAGGGGAGCAGTACTTC. This yields the protein CASSTLSGGEQYF. The sequence links TRBV9 to TRBJ2-7, and possibly TRBD2, on 6 matching bases. Trimming takes 4 bases from V and 7 bases from J, and the germline ends sit 15 bases apart. The CDR3, from cysteine to phenylalanine, totals 13 residues. Of all the DNA, just the CDR3 is kept, 39 bases in frame from base 1. The germline V gene specifies SGDLS as CDR1 and YYNGEE as CDR2.